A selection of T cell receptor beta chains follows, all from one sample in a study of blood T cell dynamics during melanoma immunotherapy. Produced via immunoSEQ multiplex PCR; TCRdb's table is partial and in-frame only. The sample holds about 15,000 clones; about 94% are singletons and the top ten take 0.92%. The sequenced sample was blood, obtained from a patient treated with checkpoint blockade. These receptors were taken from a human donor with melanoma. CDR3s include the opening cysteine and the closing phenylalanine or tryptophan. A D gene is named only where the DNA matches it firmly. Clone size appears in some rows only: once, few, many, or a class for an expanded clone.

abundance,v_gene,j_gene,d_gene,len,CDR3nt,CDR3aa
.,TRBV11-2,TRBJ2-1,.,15,TGTGCCAGCATCCAACAAGGGGGGAGGAACAATGAGCAGTTCTTC,CASIQQGGRNNEQFF
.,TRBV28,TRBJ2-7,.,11,TGTGCCCTCTCGACTTCAGGCGAGCAGTACTTC,CALSTSGEQYF
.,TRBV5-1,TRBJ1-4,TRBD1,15,TGCGCCAGCAGTCCCGGGACAGGGAATATTGCAAAACTGTTTTTT,CASSPGTGNIAKLFF
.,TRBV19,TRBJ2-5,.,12,TGTGCCAGTAGAGGACAGCAAGAGACCCAGTACTTC,CASRGQQETQYF
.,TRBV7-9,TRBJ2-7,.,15,TGTGCCAGCAGGGGGCGGGGAAGGAGCTCCTACGAGCAGTACTTC,CASRGRGRSSYEQYF
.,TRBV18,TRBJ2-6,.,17,TGTGCCAGCTCACCACCGGTTCGTGCCTCTGGGGCCAACGTCCTGACTTTC,CASSPPVRASGANVLTF
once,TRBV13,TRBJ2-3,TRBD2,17,TGTGCCAGCACCTATCTCACTAGCGGATCCCAGGCAGATACGCAGTATTTT,CASTYLTSGSQADTQYF
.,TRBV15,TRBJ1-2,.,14,TGTGCCACCAGCAGAGAAAGGCCACCCTATGGCTACACCTTC,CATSRERPPYGYTF
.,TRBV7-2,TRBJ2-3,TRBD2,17,TGTGCCAGCAGCTTAGTCGCCGGGACTAGCTTAACAGATACGCAGTATTTT,CASSLVAGTSLTDTQYF
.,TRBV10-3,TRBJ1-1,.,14,TGTGCCATCAGGGGCAGGGCGGAGAACACTGAAGCTTTCTTT,CAIRGRAENTEAFF
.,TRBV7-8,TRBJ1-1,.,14,TGTGCCAGCACCTTCCAAACGGGGGCGACTGAAGCTTTCTTT,CASTFQTGATEAFF
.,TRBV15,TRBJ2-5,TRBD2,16,TGTGCCACCAGCCAAAGGACTAGCGGGGGAGGTGAGACCCAGTACTTC,CATSQRTSGGGETQYF
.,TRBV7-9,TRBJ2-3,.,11,TGTGCCAGCAGCGAGAGAGATACGCAGTATTTT,CASSERDTQYF
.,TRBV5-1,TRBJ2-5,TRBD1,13,TGCGCCAGCACTGCAGGGGGCCGGGAGACCCAGTACTTC,CASTAGGRETQYF
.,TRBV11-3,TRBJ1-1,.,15,TGTGCCAGCAGCTTAGGGGACATTCGCAACACTGAAGCTTTCTTT,CASSLGDIRNTEAFF
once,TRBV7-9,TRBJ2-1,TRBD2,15,TGTGCCAGCAGCTCGAGCGGGAGGGCCTCTAGTGAGCAGTTCTTC,CASSSSGRASSEQFF
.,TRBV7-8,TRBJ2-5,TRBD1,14,TGTGCCAGCAGCCGGACAGGGCCGCAAGAGACCCAGTACTTC,CASSRTGPQETQYF
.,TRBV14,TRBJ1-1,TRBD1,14,TGTGCCAGCAGCCGGGACAGGGTGACCACTGAAGCTTTCTTT,CASSRDRVTTEAFF
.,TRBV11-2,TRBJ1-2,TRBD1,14,TGTGCCAGCAGACACCGGGACAGGGGCTATGGCTACACCTTC,CASRHRDRGYGYTF
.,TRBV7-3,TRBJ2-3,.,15,TGTGCCAGCAGCCCCGGCGCCCCGCGCACAGATACGCAGTATTTT,CASSPGAPRTDTQYF
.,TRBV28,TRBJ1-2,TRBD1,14,TGTGCCAGCAGGCGCGAACAGGGGAGATATGGCTACACCTTC,CASRREQGRYGYTF
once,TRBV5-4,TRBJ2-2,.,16,TGTGCCAGCAGCTCCGGACAACTTATGAACACCGGGGAGCTGTTTTTT,CASSSGQLMNTGELFF
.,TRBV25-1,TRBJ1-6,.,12,TGTGCCAGCAGTGGGGGTAGGACACCCCTCCACTTT,CASSGGRTPLHF
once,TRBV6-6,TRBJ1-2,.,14,TGTGCCAGCAGTCTGGACGGCCCAAACTATGGCTACACCTTC,CASSLDGPNYGYTF
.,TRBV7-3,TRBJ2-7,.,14,TGTGCCAGCAGCCGGACAGCAGGTGCCGGCGAGCAGTACTTC,CASSRTAGAGEQYF
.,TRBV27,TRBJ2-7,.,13,TGTGCCAGAAGACAGGTCGCCTCCTACGAGCAGTACTTC,CARRQVASYEQYF
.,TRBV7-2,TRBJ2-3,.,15,TGTGCCAGCAGCTTAGACGGTACTAGCACAGATACGCAGTATTTT,CASSLDGTSTDTQYF
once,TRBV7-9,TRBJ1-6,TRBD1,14,TGTGCCAGCAGCGGCAGGGGGCTTCGTTCACCCCTCCACTTT,CASSGRGLRSPLHF
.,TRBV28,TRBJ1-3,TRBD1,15,TGTGCCAGCGGAATACAGGGGTACTCTGGAAACACCATATATTTT,CASGIQGYSGNTIYF
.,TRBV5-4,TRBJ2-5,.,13,TGTGCCAGCAGCTCAATCCCTCAAGAGACCCAGTACTTC,CASSSIPQETQYF
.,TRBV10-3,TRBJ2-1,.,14,TGTGCCATCAGGAACGGGACCCTTTACAATGAGCAGTTCTTC,CAIRNGTLYNEQFF
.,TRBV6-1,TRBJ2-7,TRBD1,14,TGTGCCAGCAGTGGACCGGGACAGGGGGCCGAGCAGTACTTC,CASSGPGQGAEQYF
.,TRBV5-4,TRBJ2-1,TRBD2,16,TGTGCCAGCAGCCCAGGGACTAGCGGGAGGGGTGGTGAGCAGTTCTTC,CASSPGTSGRGGEQFF
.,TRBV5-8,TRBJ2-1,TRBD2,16,TGTGCCAGCAGCTGGACTTTAGCGGGGCCCAGCAAAGAGCAGTTCTTC,CASSWTLAGPSKEQFF
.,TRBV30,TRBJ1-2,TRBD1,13,TGTGCCGCTCACAGGGGGCTAAACTATGGCTACACCTTC,CAAHRGLNYGYTF
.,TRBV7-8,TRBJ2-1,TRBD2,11,TGTGCCAGCAGCCCGACTAGCGTTCCGTTCTTC,CASSPTSVPFF
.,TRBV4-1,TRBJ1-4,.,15,TGCGCCAGCAGCCAGGGGCTGCCAACTAATGAAAAACTGTTTTTT,CASSQGLPTNEKLFF
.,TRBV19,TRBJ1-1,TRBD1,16,TGTGCCAGTAGTACACCCCCGGGACAGGGTACGCCTGAAGCTTTCTTT,CASSTPPGQGTPEAFF
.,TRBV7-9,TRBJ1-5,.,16,TGTGCCAGCAGCTTAGCGGGGACTCCCAGGGGCCAGCCCCAGCATTTT,CASSLAGTPRGQPQHF
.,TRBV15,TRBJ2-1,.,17,TGTGCCACCAGCAGGTATTCCCTGTTTGGTAGCTGGAATGAGCAGTTCTTC,CATSRYSLFGSWNEQFF
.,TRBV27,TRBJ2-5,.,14,TGTGCCAGCAGATCGGACCATCCCGGAGAGACCCAGTACTTC,CASRSDHPGETQYF
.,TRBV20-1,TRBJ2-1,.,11,TGCAGTGCTAAGGGGACATTCGAGCAGTTCTTC,CSAKGTFEQFF
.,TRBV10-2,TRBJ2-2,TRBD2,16,TGCGCCAGCAGTGATGGACTAGCTGTGAACACCGGGGAGCTGTTTTTT,CASSDGLAVNTGELFF
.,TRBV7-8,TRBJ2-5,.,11,TGTGCCAGCAGGGCTATAGAGACCCAGTACTTC,CASRAIETQYF
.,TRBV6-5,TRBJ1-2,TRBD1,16,TGTGCCAGCAGTTACGGGGGACAGGGGGCGAACTATGGCTACACCTTC,CASSYGGQGANYGYTF
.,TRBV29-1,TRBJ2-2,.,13,TGCAGCGTTGGCCCTACATACACCGGGGAGCTGTTTTTT,CSVGPTYTGELFF
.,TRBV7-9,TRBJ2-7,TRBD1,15,TGTGCCAGCAGCTTCTTCGGGACAGGGGTTTACGAGCAGTACTTC,CASSFFGTGVYEQYF
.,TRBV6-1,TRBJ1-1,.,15,TGTGCCAGCAGTGATGCAGGGCTCATGAACACTGAAGCTTTCTTT,CASSDAGLMNTEAFF
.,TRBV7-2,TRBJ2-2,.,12,TGTGCCAGCAGCACGAGGGGTCCGGAGCTGTTTTTT,CASSTRGPELFF
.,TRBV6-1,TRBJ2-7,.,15,TGTGCCAGCAGTGAAGCAGTGCGGACCCCCTACGAGCAGTACTTC,CASSEAVRTPYEQYF
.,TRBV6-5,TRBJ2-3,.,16,TGTGCCAGCAGTTACTGGGGGGGGCGCGACACAGATACGCAGTATTTT,CASSYWGGRDTDTQYF